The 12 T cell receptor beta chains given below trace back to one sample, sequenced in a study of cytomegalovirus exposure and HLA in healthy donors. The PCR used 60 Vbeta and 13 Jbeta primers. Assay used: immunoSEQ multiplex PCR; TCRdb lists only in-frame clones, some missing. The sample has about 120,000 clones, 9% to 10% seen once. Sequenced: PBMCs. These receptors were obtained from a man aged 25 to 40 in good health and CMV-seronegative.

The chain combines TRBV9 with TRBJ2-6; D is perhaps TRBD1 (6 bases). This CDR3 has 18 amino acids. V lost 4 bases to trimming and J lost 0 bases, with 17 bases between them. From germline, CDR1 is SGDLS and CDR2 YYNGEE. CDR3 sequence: CASSNRDIQYSGANVLTF. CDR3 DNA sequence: TGTGCCAGCAGCAACCGGGACATCCAGTACTCTGGGGCCAACGTCCTGACTTTC.

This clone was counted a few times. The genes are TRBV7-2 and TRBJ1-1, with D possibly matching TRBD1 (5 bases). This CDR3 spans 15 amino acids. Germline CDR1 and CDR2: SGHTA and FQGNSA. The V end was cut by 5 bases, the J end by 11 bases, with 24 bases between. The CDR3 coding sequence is TGTGCCAGCAGCCCTTCCCTACAGTGGGGCCTTTCGGCTTTCTTT. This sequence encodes CASSPSLQWGLSAFF. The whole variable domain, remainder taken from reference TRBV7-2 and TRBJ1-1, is GAGVSQSPSNKVTEKGKDVELRCDPISGHTALYWYRQSLGQGLEFLIYFQGNSAPDKSGLPSDRFSAERTGGSVSTLTIQRTQQEDSAVYLCASSPSLQWGLSAFFGQGTRLTVV.

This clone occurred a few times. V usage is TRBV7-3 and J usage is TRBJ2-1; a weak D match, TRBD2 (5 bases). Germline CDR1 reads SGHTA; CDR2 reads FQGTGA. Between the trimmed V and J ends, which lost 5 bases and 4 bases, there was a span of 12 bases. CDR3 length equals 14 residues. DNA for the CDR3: TGTGCCAGCAGCCCGGACTCTCTATACAATGAGCAGTTCTTC. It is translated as CASSPDSLYNEQFF. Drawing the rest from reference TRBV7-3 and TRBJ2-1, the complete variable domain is GAGVSQTPSNKVTEKGKYVELRCDPISGHTALYWYRQSLGQGPEFLIYFQGTGAADDSGLPNDRFFAVRPEGSVSTLKIQRTERGDSAVYLCASSPDSLYNEQFFGPGTRLTVL.

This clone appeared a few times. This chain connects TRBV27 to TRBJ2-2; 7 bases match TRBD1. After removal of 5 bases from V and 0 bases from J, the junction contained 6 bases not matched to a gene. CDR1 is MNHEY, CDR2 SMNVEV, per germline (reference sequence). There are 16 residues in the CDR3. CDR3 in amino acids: CASSLQGPPNTGELFF. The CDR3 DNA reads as TGTGCCAGCAGTCTACAGGGGCCCCCGAACACCGGGGAGCTGTTTTTT.

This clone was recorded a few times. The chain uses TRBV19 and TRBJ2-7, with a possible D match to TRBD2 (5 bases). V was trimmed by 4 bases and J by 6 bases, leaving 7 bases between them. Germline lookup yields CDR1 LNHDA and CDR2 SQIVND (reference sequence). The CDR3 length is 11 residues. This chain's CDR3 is CASSSAGEQYF. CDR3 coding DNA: TGTGCCAGTAGTAGTGCGGGCGAGCAGTACTTC.

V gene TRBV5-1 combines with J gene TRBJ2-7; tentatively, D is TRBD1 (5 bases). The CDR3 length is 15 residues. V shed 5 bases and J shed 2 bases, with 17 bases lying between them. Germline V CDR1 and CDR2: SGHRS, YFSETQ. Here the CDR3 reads CASSPRQGSPYEQYF. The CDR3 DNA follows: TGCGCCAGCAGTCCACGCCAGGGATCCCCCTACGAGCAGTACTTC.

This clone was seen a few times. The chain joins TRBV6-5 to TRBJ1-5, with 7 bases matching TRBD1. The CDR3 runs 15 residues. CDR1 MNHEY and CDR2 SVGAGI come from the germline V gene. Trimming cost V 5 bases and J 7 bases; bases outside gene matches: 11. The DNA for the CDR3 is TGTGCCAGCAGTACGGGGACAGACCGTTACCAGCCCCAGCATTTT. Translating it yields CASSTGTDRYQPQHF.

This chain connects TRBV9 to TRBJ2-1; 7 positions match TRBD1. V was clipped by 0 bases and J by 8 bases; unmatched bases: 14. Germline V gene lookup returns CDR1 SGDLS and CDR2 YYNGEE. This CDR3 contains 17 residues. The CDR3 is CASSVEQRQGPGYEQFF. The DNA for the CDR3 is TGTGCCAGCAGCGTAGAACAACGACAGGGACCCGGTTATGAGCAGTTCTTC.

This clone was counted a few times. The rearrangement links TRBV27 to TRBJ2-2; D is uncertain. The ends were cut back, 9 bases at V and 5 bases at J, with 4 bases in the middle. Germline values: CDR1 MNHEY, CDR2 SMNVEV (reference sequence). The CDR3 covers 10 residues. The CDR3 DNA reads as TGTGCCAGTCCTACCGGGGAGCTGTTTTTT. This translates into CASPTGELFF.

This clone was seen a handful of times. The CDR3 region is CASNSAGGHWHF. The CDR3 coding sequence is TGTGCCAGCAACTCCGCAGGGGGGCATTGGCATTTT. The rearrangement joins TRBV28 to TRBJ1-5; 7 bases are shared with TRBD1. The junction had 12 bases not matched to a gene; V was cut back by 7 bases and J by 15 bases. In germline, CDR1 is MDHEN, CDR2 SYDVKM. The length of the CDR3 is 12 residues.

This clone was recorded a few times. DNA for the CDR3: TGCAGCGTTCAAGGCAGATTGAACACTGAAGCTTTCTTT. This codes for CSVQGRLNTEAFF. This chain joins TRBV29-1 and TRBJ1-1; D is unresolved. Between the trimmed V and J ends, which lost 5 bases and 0 bases, there was a span of 10 bases. Germline values: CDR1 SQVTM, CDR2 ANQGSEA. This CDR3 spans 13 amino acids.

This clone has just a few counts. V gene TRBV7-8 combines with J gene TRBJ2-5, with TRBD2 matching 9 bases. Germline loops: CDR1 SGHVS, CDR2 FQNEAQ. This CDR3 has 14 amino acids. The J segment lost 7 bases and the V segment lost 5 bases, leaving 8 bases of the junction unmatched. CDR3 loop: CASSLTSGRGTQYF. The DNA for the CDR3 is TGTGCCAGCAGCCTTACTAGCGGGCGCGGGACCCAGTACTTC.